This T cell receptor (beta chain) stems from a study of response to subunit inactivated influenza vaccine (dated by TCRdb to the late 2010s). Broadly, across the study: Deep quantitative T cell receptor repertoire profiling was used in the study to track responses to a trivalent subunit inactivated influenza vaccine.

Libraries were made using RT-PCR. The reads were generated on an Illumina HiSeq 2500. TCRdb reprocessed the public reads (quality trimming at Q25 with fastp, clone calling with MiXCR) and kept in-frame beta chains. CDR3 protein duplicates are merged, each entry listing the most common genes and DNA. In this sample the table shows 650,000 to 800,000 distinct CDR3 sequences, 11% to 15% of which occur a single time. 6.5% to 8.5% of the sample is in the top ten clones. Inclusive of the bounding cysteine and phenylalanine, the CDR3 is 13 residues long. The CDR3 DNA has 39 bases and is translated from base 1. V loses 7 bases at its end and J loses 3 bases; junction bases beyond the gene matches: 6. Based on the germline V gene, the CDR1 and CDR2 sequences are SQVTM and ANQGSEA. Points the paper makes about the study in general: The authors proposed that each seasonal influenza vaccination may bring in only a limited number of new T cells.

This clonotype has a handful of counts. Its antigen is still unknown. Per-base qualities were not stored, and no clone one base away is much larger. Material: PBMCs from blood, obtained 14 to 15 days before vaccination. The receptor chain draws on TRBV29-1 and TRBJ2-5; 9 nucleotides in the junction match TRBD1. The source is a man over 45 who received an inactivated influenza vaccine. Donor details come from another sample of the same person, matched by shared clones. CDR3 region: CSEGGTGKETQYF. The base sequence is TGCAGCGAGGGGGGGACAGGGAAAGAGACCCAGTACTTC.